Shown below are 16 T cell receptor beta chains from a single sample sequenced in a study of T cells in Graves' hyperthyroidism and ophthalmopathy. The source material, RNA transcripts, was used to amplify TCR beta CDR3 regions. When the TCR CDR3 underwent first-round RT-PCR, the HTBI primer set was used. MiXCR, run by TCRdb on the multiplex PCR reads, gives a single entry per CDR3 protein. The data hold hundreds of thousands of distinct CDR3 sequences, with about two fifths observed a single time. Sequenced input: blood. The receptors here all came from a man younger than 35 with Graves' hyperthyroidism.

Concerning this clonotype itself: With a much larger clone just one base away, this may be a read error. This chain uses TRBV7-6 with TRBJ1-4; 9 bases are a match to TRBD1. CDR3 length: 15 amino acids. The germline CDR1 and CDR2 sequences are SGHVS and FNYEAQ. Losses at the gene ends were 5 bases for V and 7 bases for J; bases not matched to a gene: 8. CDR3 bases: TGTGCCAGCAGCGTACGGGGACAGGGAAGTGAAAAACTGTTTTTT. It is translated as CASSVRGQGSEKLFF.

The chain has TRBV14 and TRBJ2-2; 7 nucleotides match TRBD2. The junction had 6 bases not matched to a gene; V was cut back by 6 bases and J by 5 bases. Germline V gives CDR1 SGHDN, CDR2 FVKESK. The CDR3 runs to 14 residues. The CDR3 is CASRAPGGTGELFF. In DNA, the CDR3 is TGTGCCAGCAGGGCGCCCGGGGGGACCGGGGAGCTGTTTTTT.

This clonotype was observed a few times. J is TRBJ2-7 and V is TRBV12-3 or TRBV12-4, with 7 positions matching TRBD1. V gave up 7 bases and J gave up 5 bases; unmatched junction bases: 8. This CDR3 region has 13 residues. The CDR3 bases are TGTGCCAGCACCACACAGGGGAGCGACGAGCAGTACTTC. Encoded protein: CASTTQGSDEQYF.

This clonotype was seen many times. CDR3: CASSESHGYEQYF. DNA for the CDR3: TGTGCCAGCAGTGAATCCCACGGTTACGAGCAGTACTTC. V and J are TRBV25-1 and TRBJ2-7, with D hard to call. The germline V and J ends were trimmed by 1 base and 4 bases, with 8 bases remaining between them. The CDR3 spans 13 residues. Germline CDR1 is MGHDK and CDR2 is SYGVNS.

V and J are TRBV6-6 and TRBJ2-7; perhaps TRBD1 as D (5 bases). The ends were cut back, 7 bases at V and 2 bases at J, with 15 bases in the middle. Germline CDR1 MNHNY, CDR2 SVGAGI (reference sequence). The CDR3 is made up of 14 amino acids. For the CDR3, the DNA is TGTGCCAGCACCCCGGTGGACAAACCCTACGAGCAGTACTTC. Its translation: CASTPVDKPYEQYF.

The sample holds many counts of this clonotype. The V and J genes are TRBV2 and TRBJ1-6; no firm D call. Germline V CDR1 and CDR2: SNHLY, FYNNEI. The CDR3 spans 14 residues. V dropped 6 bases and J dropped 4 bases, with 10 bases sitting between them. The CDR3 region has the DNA TGTGCCAGCAGCGAGGACGGATATAATTCACCCCTCCACTTT. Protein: CASSEDGYNSPLHF.

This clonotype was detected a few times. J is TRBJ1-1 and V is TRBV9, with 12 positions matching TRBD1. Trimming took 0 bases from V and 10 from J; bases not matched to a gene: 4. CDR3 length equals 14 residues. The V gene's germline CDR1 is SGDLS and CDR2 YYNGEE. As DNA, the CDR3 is TGTGCCAGCAGCGTAGGGGGACAGGGGGCTGGAGCTTTCTTT. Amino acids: CASSVGGQGAGAFF.

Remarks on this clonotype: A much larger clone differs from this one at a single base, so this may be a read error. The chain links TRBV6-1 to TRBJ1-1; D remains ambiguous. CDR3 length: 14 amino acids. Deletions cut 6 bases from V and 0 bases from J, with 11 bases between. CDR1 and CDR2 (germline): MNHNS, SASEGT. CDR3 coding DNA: TGTGCCAGCAGCTCGGACGGAGTGAACACTGAAGCTTTCTTT. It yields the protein CASSSDGVNTEAFF.

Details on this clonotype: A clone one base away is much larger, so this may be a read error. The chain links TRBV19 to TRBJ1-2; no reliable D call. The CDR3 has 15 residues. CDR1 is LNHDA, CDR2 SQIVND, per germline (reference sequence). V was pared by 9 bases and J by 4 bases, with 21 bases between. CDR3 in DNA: TGTGCCAGCTTCAGGACTGGCACAAAGAGCTATGGCTACACCTTC. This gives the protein CASFRTGTKSYGYTF.

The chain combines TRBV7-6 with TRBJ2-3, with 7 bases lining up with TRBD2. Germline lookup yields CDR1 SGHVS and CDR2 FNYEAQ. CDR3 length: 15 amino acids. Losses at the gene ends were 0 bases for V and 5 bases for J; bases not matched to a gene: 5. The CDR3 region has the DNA TGTGCCAGCAGCTTAGCGGGAGGGGCGGGAGATACGCAGTATTTT. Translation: CASSLAGGAGDTQYF.

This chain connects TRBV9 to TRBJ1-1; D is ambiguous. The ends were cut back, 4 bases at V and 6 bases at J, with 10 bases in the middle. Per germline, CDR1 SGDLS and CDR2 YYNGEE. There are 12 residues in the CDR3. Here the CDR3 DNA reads TGTGCCAGCAGCAAAAGGTACTCTGAAGCTTTCTTT. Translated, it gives CASSKRYSEAFF.

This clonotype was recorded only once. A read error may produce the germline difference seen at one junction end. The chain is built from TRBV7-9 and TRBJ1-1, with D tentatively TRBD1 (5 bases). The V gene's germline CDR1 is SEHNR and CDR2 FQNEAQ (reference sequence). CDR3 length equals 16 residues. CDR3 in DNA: TGCGCCAGCAGCCCCCCGCCACGGGGCGTGGACACTGAAGCTTTCTTT. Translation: CASSPPPRGVDTEAFF.

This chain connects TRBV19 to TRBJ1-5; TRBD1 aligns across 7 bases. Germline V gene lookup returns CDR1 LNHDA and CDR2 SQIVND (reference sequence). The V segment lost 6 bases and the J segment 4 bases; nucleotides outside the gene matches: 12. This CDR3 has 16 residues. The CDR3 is CASSSTERGPNQPQHF. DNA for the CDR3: TGTGCCAGTAGCTCGACAGAGAGGGGGCCAAATCAGCCCCAGCATTTT.

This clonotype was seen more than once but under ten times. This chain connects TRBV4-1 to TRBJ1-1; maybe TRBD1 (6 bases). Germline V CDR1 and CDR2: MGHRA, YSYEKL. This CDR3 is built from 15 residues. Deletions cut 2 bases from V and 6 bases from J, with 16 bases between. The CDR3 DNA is TGCGCCAGCAGCCAACCCCAACAGGGTCTCCCTGAAGCTTTCTTT. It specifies CASSQPQQGLPEAFF.

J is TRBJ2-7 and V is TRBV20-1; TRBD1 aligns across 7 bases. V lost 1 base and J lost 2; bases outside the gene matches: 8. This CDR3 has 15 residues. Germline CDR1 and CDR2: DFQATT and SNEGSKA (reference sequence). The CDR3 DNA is TGCAGTGCTAGAGTAATAGGGGGCCTAACCTACGAGCAGTACTTC. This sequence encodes CSARVIGGLTYEQYF.

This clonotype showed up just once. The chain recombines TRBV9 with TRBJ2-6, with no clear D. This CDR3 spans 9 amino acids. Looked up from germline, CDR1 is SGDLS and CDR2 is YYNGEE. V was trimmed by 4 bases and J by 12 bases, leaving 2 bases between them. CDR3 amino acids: CASSFVLTF. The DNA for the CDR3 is TGTGCCAGCAGCTTCGTCCTGACTTTC.